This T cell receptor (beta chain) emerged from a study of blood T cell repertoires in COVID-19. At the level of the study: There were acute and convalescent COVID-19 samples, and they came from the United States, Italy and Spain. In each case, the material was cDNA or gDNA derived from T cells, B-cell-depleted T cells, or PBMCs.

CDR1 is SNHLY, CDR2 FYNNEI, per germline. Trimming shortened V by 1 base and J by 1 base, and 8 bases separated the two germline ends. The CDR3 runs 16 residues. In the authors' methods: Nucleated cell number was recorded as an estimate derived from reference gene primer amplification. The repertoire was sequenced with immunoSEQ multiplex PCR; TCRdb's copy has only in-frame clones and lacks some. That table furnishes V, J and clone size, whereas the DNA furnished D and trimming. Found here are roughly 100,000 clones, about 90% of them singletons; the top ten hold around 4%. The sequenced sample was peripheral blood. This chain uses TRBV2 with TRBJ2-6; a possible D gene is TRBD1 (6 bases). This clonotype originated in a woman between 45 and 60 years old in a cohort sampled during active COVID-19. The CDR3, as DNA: TGTGCCAGCAGTGAAGGGGGGCGGTCTGGGGCCAACGTCCTGACTTTC. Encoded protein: CASSEGGRSGANVLTF.